One sample yielded the 11 T cell receptor beta chains listed below, sequenced in a study of T cells in Graves' hyperthyroidism and ophthalmopathy. Amplification of TCR beta CDR3 regions was performed using RNA transcripts as template. The HTBI set primed first-round TCR CDR3 RT-PCR. TCRdb ran MiXCR on the multiplex PCR reads and lists one entry per CDR3 protein. The table includes 450,000 to 550,000 distinct CDR3 sequences, around a quarter detected once. Sequencing was performed on blood. Receptors originate from a woman aged 30 to 39 with Graves' ophthalmopathy.

This clonotype was counted many times. This rearrangement joins TRBV12-5 to TRBJ1-2, with unresolved D. Germline CDR1 and CDR2: LGHNT and FRNRAP. The ends were cut back, 0 bases at V and 6 bases at J, with 11 bases in the middle. This CDR3 is 14 amino acids long. CDR3 sequence (DNA): TGTGCTAGTGGTTTGGTAAAAGGGCCGGATGGCTACACCTTC. Protein: CASGLVKGPDGYTF.

The table lists this clonotype with a few counts. The chain has TRBV11-2 and TRBJ2-5; TRBD2 is a possible D gene (6 bases). The CDR3 is 16 amino acids. CDR1 is SGHAT and CDR2 is FQNNGV in the germline V gene. V dropped 9 bases and J dropped 5 bases, with 25 bases sitting between them. This CDR3 reads CARGLLGGVARETQYF. The DNA of the CDR3 is TGTGCCAGAGGTCTTTTAGGAGGGGTCGCACGGGAGACCCAGTACTTC.

This clonotype occurred many times. The chain is built from TRBV7-9 and TRBJ1-1; D gene unclear. Germline CDR1 SEHNR, CDR2 FQNEAQ (reference sequence). CDR3 size: 12 residues. The V and J ends lost 1 base and 8 bases respectively, with 8 bases between them. CDR3 nucleotide sequence: TGTGCCAGCAGCTTAGAAAGTGAGGAAGCTTTCTTT. Translating gives CASSLESEEAFF.

In its sample, this clonotype was seen a few times. This chain joins TRBV6-1 and TRBJ2-7; 10 bases map to TRBD2. This CDR3 contains 19 residues. Germline-derived CDR1 and CDR2 are MNHNS and SASEGT. Unmatched junction bases numbered 17, after V lost 2 bases and J lost 4 bases. CDR3 nucleotide sequence: TGTGCCAGCAGTGAATATGCAGGTTACCAGCGGGGGGGCCGGTACGAGCAGTACTTC. Its translation is CASSEYAGYQRGGRYEQYF.

The rearrangement uses TRBV11-2 and TRBJ1-3; maybe TRBD1 (5 bases). Trimming took off 2 bases at V and 5 bases at J, with 19 bases between the two ends. Germline loops: CDR1 SGHAT, CDR2 FQNNGV. The CDR3 totals 17 residues. CDR3 bases: TGTGCCAGCAGCTTATTGCCTCAGGGAGTGAGAAGAAACACCATATATTTT. Residues: CASSLLPQGVRRNTIYF.

In this sample, this clonotype turned up a few times. A read error may produce the germline difference seen at one junction end. V usage is TRBV4-1 and J usage is TRBJ1-5, with no clear D. CDR3 size: 15 residues. From germline, CDR1 is MGHRA and CDR2 YSYEKL. The CDR3 DNA reads as TGCGTCAGCAGCCAAGATCTGGTTAGCAATCAGCCCCAGCATTTT. Its translation is CVSSQDLVSNQPQHF.

V is TRBV20-1 and J is TRBJ2-2; D might be TRBD2 (5 bases). V dropped 5 bases and J dropped 2 bases, with 9 bases sitting between them. Looked up from germline, CDR1 is DFQATT and CDR2 is SNEGSKA (reference sequence). The CDR3 is 13 amino acids. CDR3 DNA: TGCAGTGCTTTACGGGGAAACACCGGGGAGCTGTTTTTT. It codes for CSALRGNTGELFF.

This clonotype was recorded a few times. The chain recombines TRBV27 with TRBJ1-1; 9 bases align to TRBD1. The V segment lost 2 bases and the J segment 10 bases; nucleotides outside the gene matches: 5. CDR1 and CDR2 (germline): MNHEY, SMNVEV (reference sequence). The CDR3 contains 13 residues. CDR3 sequence reads: CASSLRETGGAFF. DNA for the CDR3: TGTGCCAGCAGTTTAAGGGAGACAGGGGGAGCTTTCTTT.

This clonotype was seen at least ten times. CDR3 loop: CAISEPGGGQPQHF. In nucleotides, the CDR3 is TGTGCCATCAGTGAGCCAGGGGGCGGTCAGCCCCAGCATTTT. The J gene is TRBJ1-5, the V gene TRBV10-3, with 8 nucleotides matching TRBD1. The CDR3 runs 14 residues. Germline V gene data show CDR1 as ENHRY and CDR2 as SYGVKD. V shed 2 bases and J 6 bases; nucleotides not matched to a gene: 3.

Turning to this clonotype: Since the CDR3 does not end with the conserved phenylalanine or tryptophan, this likely comes from a read error. J is TRBJ1-5 and V is TRBV20-1; no definite D call. The germline V gene encodes CDR1 DFQATT and CDR2 SNEGSKA (reference sequence). The V gene lost 3 bases and the J gene lost 3 bases, with 18 bases spanning the gap. The CDR3 loop spans 16 amino acids. The CDR3 sequence is CSARASGSIINQPQHL. CDR3 DNA: TGCAGTGCTAGGGCGTCGGGAAGTATCATCAATCAGCCCCAGCATTTG.

The table lists this clonotype with a few counts. The J gene is TRBJ1-5, the V gene TRBV2; D is unclear. CDR3 length: 16 residues. Looked up from germline, CDR1 is SNHLY and CDR2 is FYNNEI. Trimming pared 0 bases from V and 0 bases from J, leaving 9 bases between. The CDR3 sequence: CASSEAPTHSNQPQHF. For the CDR3, the DNA is TGTGCCAGCAGTGAAGCACCAACTCATAGCAATCAGCCCCAGCATTTT.